Included here is one T cell receptor (beta chain) sequence, with context. Its antigen is not identified. The data stem from a study of human T cells and chemical hapten exposure. Individual cDNA molecules had unique molecular identifiers attached to them by the library. Each CDR3 protein gets one entry after TCRdb re-called the RACE reads with MiXCR. The sample yields about 82,000 distinct CDR3 sequences, under 11% seen once. Time point denoted: patch test 2, 6 weeks after DPC sensitization. Treatment: therapeutic diphenylcyclopropenone sensitization with weekly scalp DPC. The drawing of blood occurred before each patch test was applied. Total RNA was isolated from unfractionated whole blood. Study results and caveats: Since the donors had alopecia, their immune response may not be the same as that of healthy people.

The CDR3 runs to 14 residues. The V segment lost 4 bases and the J segment 5 bases; nucleotides outside the gene matches: 3. Per the germline V gene, CDR1 is SGHTS and CDR2 is YDEGEE. The source material was whole blood, sampled in connection with sensitization to the hapten diphenylcyclopropenone (DPC). The TCR sequence derives from a woman between 45 and 60 years old with alopecia areata. Some clones in this sample may be carry-over from other donors' samples. The chain carries TRBV5-8 and TRBJ2-5, with 12 bases aligning to TRBD2. CDR3 in amino acids: CASSPTSGGETQYF. The CDR3 nucleotides are TGTGCCAGCAGCCCTACTAGCGGGGGGGAGACCCAGTACTTC.